This TCR beta chain was sequenced during a study of blood T cell repertoires in COVID-19. On the study more broadly: Donors in the United States, Italy and Spain gave samples during acute or convalescent COVID-19. PBMCs, B-cell-depleted T cells, or T cells were the source of the cDNA or gDNA that made up the material.

The authors' processing: Researchers report that nucleated cell counts were estimated from reference gene primer amplification. This table comes from immunoSEQ multiplex PCR, and its TCRdb copy is limited to in-frame clones, with some not included. V and J calls and clone size are as listed in that table; D and trimming were resolved from the DNA. This table has about 310,000 clones, approximately 88% appearing once. Allocation to cohorts depended on clinical history reported by the participants. The receptor comes from a woman between 18 and 30 years old who had recovered from COVID-19. The sequencing sample was made of PBMCs or T cells enriched from blood (not recorded which).

Here the CDR3 DNA reads TGCGCCAGCAGCCAACCCCAGCGGGGCCCCGTGCGGGATGAGCAGTTCTTC. Amino acid sequence: CASSQPQRGPVRDEQFF. The chain joins TRBV4-1 to TRBJ2-1; 7 bases fit TRBD2. Germline V CDR1 and CDR2: MGHRA, YSYEKL. The CDR3 is 17 amino acids. The V segment lost 2 bases and the J segment 8 bases; nucleotides outside the gene matches: 15.